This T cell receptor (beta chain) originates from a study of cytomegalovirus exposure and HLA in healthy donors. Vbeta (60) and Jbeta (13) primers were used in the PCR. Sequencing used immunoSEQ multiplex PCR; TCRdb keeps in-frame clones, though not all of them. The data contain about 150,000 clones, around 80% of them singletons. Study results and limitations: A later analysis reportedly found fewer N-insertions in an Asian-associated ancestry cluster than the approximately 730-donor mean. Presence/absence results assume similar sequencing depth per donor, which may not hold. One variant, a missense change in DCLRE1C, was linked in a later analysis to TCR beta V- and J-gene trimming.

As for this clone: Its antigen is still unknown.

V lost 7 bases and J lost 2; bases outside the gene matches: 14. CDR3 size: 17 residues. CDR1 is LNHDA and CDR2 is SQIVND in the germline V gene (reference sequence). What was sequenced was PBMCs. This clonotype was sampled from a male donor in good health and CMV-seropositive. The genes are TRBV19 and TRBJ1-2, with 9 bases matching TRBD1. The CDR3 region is CASKPSPGQGKNYGYTF. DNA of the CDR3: TGTGCCAGTAAACCCAGCCCGGGACAGGGCAAAAACTATGGCTACACCTTC.